This T cell receptor beta chain was sequenced in a study of T cells in Graves' hyperthyroidism and ophthalmopathy. Points from the study as a whole: Blood shared most expanded thyroid clonotypes above 0.001. Stable hyperthyroidism was told apart from ophthalmopathy by a model built on 13 V-J features.

TCR beta CDR3 regions were amplified from RNA. First-round RT-PCR with HTBI primers amplified the TCR CDR3 region. TCRdb passed the multiplex PCR reads through MiXCR, listing each CDR3 protein once. Counted here are 600,000 to 750,000 distinct CDR3 sequences, roughly a sixth occurring once; the ten biggest clones make up roughly a sixth. This CDR3 contains 15 residues. Germline lookup yields CDR1 LNHDA and CDR2 SQIVND (reference sequence). V was cut by 3 bases and J by 0 bases, with 9 bases left in between. There are a few counts of this clonotype. What it binds is unknown. Absence of ophthalmopathy progression within 18 months defined stable Graves' hyperthyroidism.

The chain couples TRBV19 to TRBJ1-5; D is ambiguous. The clonotype was recovered from a man between 50 and 59 years old with Graves' hyperthyroidism. The source material was blood. CDR3 sequence reads: CASSIQEYSNQPQHF. CDR3 in DNA: TGTGCCAGTAGTATCCAGGAATATAGCAATCAGCCCCAGCATTTT.